Following are 18 T cell receptor beta chains from one sample sequenced in a study of blood T cell repertoires in COVID-19. Sequencing used immunoSEQ multiplex PCR; TCRdb keeps in-frame clones, though not all of them. Of 250,000 to 400,000 clones in the sample, about nine tenths were seen once. Sequenced material: peripheral blood. The receptors originated from a man aged 50-60 years with active or convalescent COVID-19.

The chain employs TRBV18 and TRBJ1-1; the D is unclear. V lost 3 bases, J lost 0 bases, and 8 bases lay in between. CDR1 and CDR2 from the germline V gene are KGHSH and LQKENI. The CDR3 is 14 residues long. CDR3 protein: CASSPADMNTEAFF. DNA for the CDR3: TGTGCCAGCTCACCGGCAGACATGAACACTGAAGCTTTCTTT.

The gene calls are TRBV30 and TRBJ2-3; 9 nucleotides align to TRBD2. The germline CDR1 and CDR2 sequences are GTSNPN and SVGIG (reference sequence). After removal of 0 bases from V and 2 bases from J, the junction contained 0 bases not matched to a gene. This CDR3 is built from 14 residues. The CDR3 reads CAWSVGLATDTQYF. CDR3 DNA: TGTGCCTGGAGTGTGGGACTAGCCACAGATACGCAGTATTTT.

The chain uses TRBV19 and TRBJ1-5, with 9 bases matching TRBD1. Per the germline V gene, CDR1 is LNHDA and CDR2 is SQIVND (reference sequence). V trimming: 7 bases; J trimming: 7 bases; junction bases outside the gene matches: 14. This CDR3 has 16 residues. The chain's CDR3 is CASTTGTGYSLQPQHF. The CDR3 coding sequence is TGTGCCAGTACTACCGGGACAGGGTACAGCTTGCAGCCCCAGCATTTT.

The J gene is TRBJ1-6, the V gene TRBV5-5; 8 nucleotides agree with TRBD1. Germline loops: CDR1 SGHKS, CDR2 YYEKEE (reference sequence). Trimming removed 4 bases from V and 0 bases from J; junction bases left unmatched: 6. The CDR3 length is 17 residues. Written as DNA, the CDR3 is TGTGCCAGCAGCGGACAGGGTCTAAGCTCCTATAATTCACCCCTCCACTTT. It translates to CASSGQGLSSYNSPLHF. The entire variable domain, with the rest obtained from reference TRBV5-5 and TRBJ1-6, is as follows: DAGVTQSPTHLIKTRGQQVTLRCSPISGHKSVSWYQQVLGQGPQFIFQYYEKEERGRGNFPDRFSARQFPNYSSELNVNALLLGDSALYLCASSGQGLSSYNSPLHFGNGTRLTVT.

The chain links TRBV30 to TRBJ1-1; D is unresolved. V dropped 2 bases and J dropped 1 base, with 11 bases sitting between them. Germline loops: CDR1 GTSNPN, CDR2 SVGIG (reference sequence). CDR3 length equals 14 residues. CDR3 DNA: TGTGCCTGGAGTTACCTGCAGGAGAACACTGAAGCTTTCTTT. It yields the protein CAWSYLQENTEAFF.

The V and J genes are TRBV18 and TRBJ1-3; D is unclear. The CDR3 consists of 15 residues. From germline, CDR1 is KGHSH and CDR2 LQKENI. V was cut by 5 bases and J by 0 bases, with 11 bases left in between. CDR3 in amino acids: CASSGESNSGNTIYF. DNA of the CDR3: TGTGCCAGCTCAGGGGAGTCTAACTCTGGAAACACCATATATTTT. The full variable domain, completed using reference TRBV18 and TRBJ1-3, is NAGVMQNPRHLVRRRGQEARLRCSPMKGHSHVYWYRQLPEEGLKFMVYLQKENIIDESGMPKERFSAEFPKEGPSILRIQQVVRGDSAAYFCASSGESNSGNTIYFGEGSWLTVV.

The chain employs TRBV5-1 and TRBJ1-6; D not certain. CDR3 size: 14 residues. Trimming removed 4 bases at V and 0 bases at J, with 5 bases between. Germline V gives CDR1 SGHRS, CDR2 YFSETQ. In nucleotides, the CDR3 is TGCGCCAGCAGCCGGGACTCCTATAATTCACCCCTCCACTTT. It translates to CASSRDSYNSPLHF.

This clone showed up just a few times. This chain uses TRBV5-1 with TRBJ2-5; the D gene is possibly TRBD2 (7 bases). The CDR3 extends over 16 amino acids. V lost 3 bases and J 1 base, leaving 16 bases between the germline ends. CDR1 and CDR2 from the germline V gene are SGHRS and YFSETQ. The CDR3: CASSWGGPPAQETQYF. The CDR3 region has the DNA TGCGCCAGCAGCTGGGGGGGGCCCCCCGCCCAAGAGACCCAGTACTTC.

This chain connects TRBV24-1 to TRBJ1-2; 11 bases are a match to TRBD1. This CDR3 region has 15 residues. J gave up 4 bases and V 4 bases, and 4 bases lay outside the gene matches. In germline, CDR1 is KGHDR, CDR2 SFDVKD. The CDR3 reads CATSDTGTGGYGYTF. The CDR3 region has the DNA TGTGCCACCAGTGACACCGGGACAGGGGGCTATGGCTACACCTTC.

This rearrangement joins TRBV19 to TRBJ1-1, with 11 bases identical to TRBD1. Germline values: CDR1 LNHDA, CDR2 SQIVND (reference sequence). V shed 3 bases, J shed 1 base, and the junction held 7 bases outside the gene matches. This CDR3 has 17 residues. CDR3 sequence reads: CASSMGTGGRRNTEAFF. DNA of the CDR3: TGTGCCAGTAGTATGGGGACAGGGGGGAGAAGGAACACTGAAGCTTTCTTT.

The genes are TRBV4-1 and TRBJ2-7; weak D call: TRBD1 (6 bases). The V gene's germline CDR1 is MGHRA and CDR2 YSYEKL. CDR3 length: 14 residues. Trimming removed 1 base from V and 2 bases from J, with 9 bases in between. The CDR3 DNA reads TGCGCCAGCAGCCAAGGGACAGAGACCTACGAGCAGTACTTC. Its translation is CASSQGTETYEQYF.

The V gene is TRBV5-1, the J gene TRBJ2-7, with TRBD2 as a possible D gene (5 bases). Germline loops: CDR1 SGHRS, CDR2 YFSETQ. V was pared by 4 bases and J by 5 bases, with 10 bases between. The CDR3 is 12 amino acids. CDR3 DNA sequence: TGCGCCAGCAGCCGACGGGATCACGAGCAGTACTTC. Protein sequence: CASSRRDHEQYF.

This clone was seen a single time. This sequence joins TRBV18 and TRBJ2-5; 9 nucleotides match TRBD1. The CDR3 has 18 residues. The V and J ends lost 0 bases and 4 bases, in that order; junction bases with no gene match: 12. CDR1 and CDR2 from the germline V gene are KGHSH and LQKENI. CDR3 DNA sequence: TGTGCCAGCTCACCACCGGGATCTTCAGACAGGGGGTTAGAGACCCAGTACTTC. Encoded protein: CASSPPGSSDRGLETQYF.

The rearrangement joins TRBV28 to TRBJ2-7; D gene uncertain. Germline-derived CDR1 and CDR2 are MDHEN and SYDVKM. This CDR3 region has 13 residues. V was shortened by 2 bases and J by 2 bases, with 7 bases between the two germline ends. This chain's CDR3 is CASSLTDAYEQYF. For the CDR3, the DNA is TGTGCCAGCAGTTTAACAGACGCCTACGAGCAGTACTTC.

V and J are TRBV7-2 and TRBJ2-7; the match to TRBD1 covers 8 bases. CDR1 is SGHTA, CDR2 FQGNSA, per germline. This CDR3 has 13 amino acids. V lost 4 bases to trimming and J lost 5 bases; unmatched junction nucleotides: 4. The CDR3 nucleotides read TGTGCCAGCAGCTCCCGGACAGGGAACGAGCAGTACTTC. Encoded protein: CASSSRTGNEQYF.

The rearrangement links TRBV9 to TRBJ1-4; TRBD1 matches 8 bases. The V gene end was trimmed by 4 bases and the J gene end by 5 bases; junction bases not matched to a gene: 7. Germline-derived CDR1 and CDR2 are SGDLS and YYNGEE. The CDR3 runs 15 residues. For the CDR3, the DNA is TGTGCCAGCAGCAGACAGGGGCGACACAATGAAAAACTGTTTTTT. Protein: CASSRQGRHNEKLFF.

The chain recombines TRBV18 with TRBJ2-7, with no clear D. This CDR3 contains 14 residues. Germline CDR1 reads KGHSH; CDR2 reads LQKENI. V shed 6 bases and J shed 6 bases, with 18 bases lying between them. CDR3 amino acids: CASSYIQSSSEQYF. CDR3 DNA sequence: TGTGCCAGCTCGTACATCCAAAGTTCGTCCGAGCAGTACTTC. The full variable domain, completed using reference TRBV18 and TRBJ2-7, is NAGVMQNPRHLVRRRGQEARLRCSPMKGHSHVYWYRQLPEEGLKFMVYLQKENIIDESGMPKERFSAEFPKEGPSILRIQQVVRGDSAAYFCASSYIQSSSEQYFGPGTRLTVT.

V is TRBV14 and J is TRBJ1-1; D gene ambiguous. CDR1 SGHDN and CDR2 FVKESK come from the germline V gene. V gave up 1 base and J gave up 5 bases, with 8 bases separating them. The CDR3 is 13 amino acids. This CDR3 reads CASSQVEETEAFF. The CDR3 DNA reads TGTGCCAGCAGCCAAGTGGAGGAGACTGAAGCTTTCTTT.